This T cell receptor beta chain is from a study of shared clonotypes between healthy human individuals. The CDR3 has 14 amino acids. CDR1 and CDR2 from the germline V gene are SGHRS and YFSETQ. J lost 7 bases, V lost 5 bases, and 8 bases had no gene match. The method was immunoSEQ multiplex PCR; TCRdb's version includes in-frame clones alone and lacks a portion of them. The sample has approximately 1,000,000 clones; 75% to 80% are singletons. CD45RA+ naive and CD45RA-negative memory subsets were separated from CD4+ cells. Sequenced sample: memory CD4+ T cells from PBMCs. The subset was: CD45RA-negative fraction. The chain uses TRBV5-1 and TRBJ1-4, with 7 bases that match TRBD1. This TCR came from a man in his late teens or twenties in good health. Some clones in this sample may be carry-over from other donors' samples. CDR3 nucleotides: TGCGCCAGCAGTGATCGACAGGGAGGTGAAAAACTGTTTTTT. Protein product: CASSDRQGGEKLFF.